This T cell receptor beta chain was found in a study of T cell changes during pregnancy in multiple sclerosis. Clones were read by immunoSEQ multiplex PCR, and TCRdb kept only the in-frame ones, dropping some. The table records 35,000 or so clones, about 91% of them present only once. The receptor was derived from a female donor with multiple sclerosis, enrolled in a pregnancy study. The source material was CD4+ T cells from peripheral blood mononuclear cells, sampled after pregnancy.

CDR3 nucleotide sequence: TGTGCCAGCAGAGGACAGCTGAACACTGAAGCTTTCTTT. Its translation: CASRGQLNTEAFF. The gene calls are TRBV2 and TRBJ1-1, with D maybe TRBD1 (6 bases). Germline V gives CDR1 SNHLY, CDR2 FYNNEI. CDR3 length: 13 amino acids. Trimming took 6 bases from V and 0 from J, leaving 8 bases between them.